This TCR beta chain comes out of a study of T cells in tumors after PD-1 blockade. This clone is judged medium-sized. Sequencing was performed with immunoSEQ multiplex PCR; in TCRdb, only in-frame clones are kept and a portion is missing. Seen here are 9,000 to 15,000 clones, 63% observed once, and the top ten hold 16%. This CDR3 is built from 13 residues. Trimming took off 4 bases at V and 6 bases at J, with 11 bases between the two ends. The germline V gene has CDR1 SGDLS and CDR2 YYNGEE. This TCR was recovered from a human donor with basal cell carcinoma. The sample here was tumor tissue, taken before anti-PD-1 treatment. The V gene is TRBV9, the J gene TRBJ1-3; D gene uncertain. The chain's CDR3 is CASSPTGVNTIYF. CDR3 bases: TGTGCCAGCAGCCCGACGGGCGTAAACACCATATATTTT.